Sequencing of this TCR beta chain was carried out in a study of blood T cell repertoires in COVID-19. V lost 1 base and J lost 2; bases outside the gene matches: 8. CDR1 is SQVTM, CDR2 ANQGSEA, per germline. The CDR3 runs 17 residues. The protocol was immunoSEQ multiplex PCR, while the TCRdb copy is restricted to in-frame clones and leaves out a portion. The sample lists about 190,000 clones; around 84% were seen once. The receptor was isolated from a human donor in a cohort sampled during active COVID-19. The V and J genes are TRBV29-1 and TRBJ2-1, with TRBD2 identical over 10 bases. The sequenced material came from peripheral blood. This chain's CDR3 is CSVEVGLAGVPYNEQFF. CDR3 DNA sequence: TGCAGCGTTGAAGTGGGGCTAGCGGGAGTGCCCTACAATGAGCAGTTCTTC.